This T cell receptor (beta chain) was observed in a study of cytomegalovirus exposure and HLA in healthy donors. 13 Jbeta primers and 60 Vbeta primers were used for the PCR. Sequencing was performed with immunoSEQ multiplex PCR; in TCRdb, only in-frame clones are kept and a portion is missing. The sample has under 85,000 clones, around 77% seen once. Germline V CDR1 and CDR2: MGHDK, SYGVNS. The V segment lost 2 bases and the J segment 5 bases; nucleotides outside the gene matches: 6. CDR3 length equals 15 residues. The sequenced sample was PBMCs. This sequence originates from a woman aged 25 to 39 in good health and CMV-seronegative. The J gene is TRBJ2-5, the V gene TRBV25-1; 9 bases align to TRBD2. As DNA, the CDR3 is TGTGCCAGCAGTGAAGGCGGGGGGGCCGTGGAGACCCAGTACTTC. This gives the protein CASSEGGGAVETQYF. Full variable domain (outside the CDR3, taken from reference TRBV25-1 and TRBJ2-5): EADIYQTPRYLVIGTGKKITLECSQTMGHDKMYWYQQDPGMELHLIHYSYGVNSTEKGDLSSESTVSRIRTEHFPLTLESARPSHTSQYLCASSEGGGAVETQYFGPGTRLLVL.